The 18 T cell receptor beta chains listed next were all sequenced from one sample in a study of spatial heterogeneity in lung cancer. MiXCR, run by TCRdb on the 5' RACE reads, gives a single entry per CDR3 protein. The sample has about 47,000 distinct CDR3 sequences, approximately 12% seen once. Time point described: blood at routine non-recurrence follow-up after resection. The sample consisted of PBMCs, taken at follow-up. The receptors originated from a male donor with early-stage non-small cell lung cancer.

This clonotype was detected ten times or more. The chain joins TRBV6-1 to TRBJ1-2, with unresolved D. CDR3 length: 15 residues. CDR1 MNHNS and CDR2 SASEGT come from the germline V gene. Trimming left V 1 base short and J 2 bases short, with 11 bases between. Written as DNA, the CDR3 is TGTGCCAGCAGTGAAGATATGGGAACCAACTATGGCTACACCTTC. It encodes CASSEDMGTNYGYTF.

This clonotype has ten or more counts. The chain combines TRBV12-3 or TRBV12-4 with TRBJ1-1; no clear D gene. The CDR3 is 14 amino acids. Trimming stripped 3 bases from V and 1 base from J, with 9 bases between. The CDR3 loop reads CASSLDLTNTEAFF. As DNA, the CDR3 is TGTGCCAGCAGTTTGGACCTCACGAACACTGAAGCTTTCTTT.

At least ten counts were recorded for this clonotype. V and J are TRBV28 and TRBJ1-3; the D gene is possibly TRBD1 (6 bases). Germline CDR1 reads MDHEN; CDR2 reads SYDVKM. CDR3 length: 17 residues. V was cut by 8 bases and J by 0 bases, with 20 bases left in between. The CDR3 region has the DNA TGTGCCAGCCGAAGACCTCCAGGGGTTTCCTCTGGAAACACCATATATTTT. This sequence encodes CASRRPPGVSSGNTIYF.

In this sample, this clonotype turned up a few times. The V gene is TRBV20-1, the J gene TRBJ2-7, with D perhaps matching TRBD1 or TRBD2 (6 bases each). Germline loops: CDR1 DFQATT, CDR2 SNEGSKA (reference sequence). V was pared by 7 bases and J by 0 bases, with 13 bases between. The CDR3 extends over 13 amino acids. The DNA of the CDR3 is TGCAGTGGTGTCGGGGGCTACTCCTACGAGCAGTACTTC. Its protein is CSGVGGYSYEQYF.

The rearrangement links TRBV6-6 to TRBJ2-2, with 12 positions matching TRBD2. CDR3 size: 15 residues. After removal of 8 bases from V and 6 bases from J, the junction contained 7 bases not matched to a gene. CDR1 and CDR2 (germline): MNHNY, SVGAGI (reference sequence). Here the CDR3 reads CASGRLAGDPGELFF. DNA for the CDR3: TGTGCCAGCGGAAGACTAGCGGGAGACCCCGGGGAGCTGTTTTTT.

There are many counts of this clonotype. The gene calls are TRBV30 and TRBJ2-5; either TRBD1 or TRBD2 may supply D (5 bases each). The CDR3 has 14 residues. V was cut by 2 bases and J by 6 bases, with 16 bases left in between. Germline-derived CDR1 and CDR2 are GTSNPN and SVGIG (reference sequence). The DNA for the CDR3 is TGTGCCTGGAGTCCTCCGGGGCCGGCCCAGACCCAGTACTTC. It yields the protein CAWSPPGPAQTQYF.

In its sample, this clonotype was seen many times. The chain combines TRBV9 with TRBJ2-7, with D perhaps being TRBD1 or TRBD2 (5 bases each). Trimming left V 3 bases short and J 7 bases short, with 17 bases between. Germline V gene lookup returns CDR1 SGDLS and CDR2 YYNGEE. The CDR3 covers 14 residues. This CDR3 is CASSGSGPRPEQYF. In DNA, the CDR3 is TGTGCCAGCAGCGGCTCGGGGCCTCGCCCTGAGCAGTACTTC.

This clonotype was picked up a small number of times. The J gene is TRBJ2-7, the V gene TRBV4-3, with D tentatively TRBD1 or TRBD2 (5 bases each). The CDR3 runs 15 residues. Trimming pared 2 bases from V and 7 bases from J, leaving 18 bases between. Per germline, CDR1 LGHNA and CDR2 YSLEER. CDR3 nucleotide sequence: TGCGCCAGCAGCCAAAGCGCTAGGGGCTCGGGGGAGCAGTACTTC. It yields the protein CASSQSARGSGEQYF.

In its sample, this clonotype was seen many times. The chain combines TRBV3-1 with TRBJ1-1, with 11 bases lining up with TRBD1. Looked up from germline, CDR1 is LGHDT and CDR2 is YNNKEL (reference sequence). The CDR3 spans 15 residues. J lost 1 base, V lost 7 bases, and 5 bases had no gene match. CDR3 bases: TGTGCCAGCATCCGGACAGGGGGCCCGAACACTGAAGCTTTCTTT. Its protein is CASIRTGGPNTEAFF.

This clonotype was found many times. The genes are TRBV12-3 or TRBV12-4 and TRBJ1-2, with 8 positions matching TRBD1. The CDR3 spans 15 residues. The J segment lost 6 bases and the V segment lost 4 bases, leaving 10 bases of the junction unmatched. This CDR3 is CASSSRQGRSDGYTF. The CDR3 nucleotides read TGTGCCAGCAGTTCACGACAGGGGAGGAGCGATGGCTACACCTTC.

V gene TRBV12-3 or TRBV12-4 combines with J gene TRBJ1-2; D gene ambiguous. The ends were cut back, 1 base at V and 7 bases at J, with 16 bases in the middle. The CDR3 loop spans 15 amino acids. CDR3: CASSLDARENAGYTF. CDR3 in DNA: TGTGCCAGCAGTTTAGATGCACGGGAAAATGCTGGCTACACCTTC.

This clonotype was recorded at least ten times. The chain combines TRBV30 with TRBJ1-2, with a tentative D call TRBD1 (6 bases). Looked up from germline, CDR1 is GTSNPN and CDR2 is SVGIG (reference sequence). The CDR3 runs 13 residues. V was cut by 7 bases and J by 4 bases, with 16 bases left in between. The CDR3 DNA reads as TGTGCCTACTCAAGAGACAGGCCCTATGGCTACACCTTC. This encodes CAYSRDRPYGYTF.

Worth noting for this clonotype: This may be a read error: a much more frequent sequence differs by one nucleotide. V is TRBV20-1 and J is TRBJ2-7, with D unclear. Trimming removed 3 bases from V and 3 bases from J, with 12 bases in between. CDR3 size: 13 residues. Germline loops: CDR1 DFQATT, CDR2 SNEGSKA (reference sequence). This chain's CDR3 is CSARIENIYEQYF. The DNA for the CDR3 is TGCAGTGCTAGGATAGAGAATATCTACGAGCAGTACTTC.

This clonotype was counted many times. V and J are TRBV12-3 or TRBV12-4 and TRBJ2-5; TRBD1 or TRBD2 may be the D gene (5 bases each). The CDR3 length is 15 residues. V gave up 5 bases and J gave up 2 bases, with 15 bases separating them. CDR3 nucleotide sequence: TGTGCCAGCAGTCCAACGGGACCGCCTCAAGAGACCCAGTACTTC. It encodes CASSPTGPPQETQYF.

In its sample, this clonotype was seen a few times. For the CDR3, the DNA is TGTGCCAGCACTCCGGGACTGCATAATTCACCCCTCCACTTT. It translates to CASTPGLHNSPLHF. The V call is TRBV6-5, the J call TRBJ1-6, with a possible D match to TRBD1 (5 bases). CDR3 length equals 14 residues. Trimming shortened V by 7 bases and J by 5 bases, and 12 bases separated the two germline ends. Germline lookup yields CDR1 MNHEY and CDR2 SVGAGI.

This clonotype was counted ten times or more. The genes are TRBV6-6 and TRBJ2-3, with a weak D call TRBD2 (5 bases). Looked up from germline, CDR1 is MNHNY and CDR2 is SVGAGI (reference sequence). The CDR3 is 12 amino acids. The V end lost 6 bases, the J end lost 6 bases, and 10 bases lay between the germline ends. The CDR3 reads CASSPPGDTQYF. The CDR3 DNA sequence: TGTGCCAGCAGCCCTCCGGGGGATACGCAGTATTTT.

V gene TRBV7-9 combines with J gene TRBJ2-3; 12 nucleotides match TRBD2. V was clipped by 5 bases and J by 7 bases; unmatched bases: 13. The CDR3 is 17 amino acids. Germline V gives CDR1 SEHNR, CDR2 FQNEAQ (reference sequence). The CDR3 protein is CASSPGDLAGGRNTQYF. CDR3 sequence (DNA): TGTGCCAGCAGCCCCGGGGACCTAGCGGGGGGGCGAAATACGCAGTATTTT.

This clonotype was seen repeatedly, ten times or more. The rearrangement uses TRBV5-1 and TRBJ1-3; D is unclear. CDR3 length: 14 residues. Germline CDR1 SGHRS, CDR2 YFSETQ. Deletions cut 0 bases from V and 2 bases from J, with 6 bases between. CDR3: CASSLDYPGNTIYF. CDR3 in DNA: TGCGCCAGCAGCTTGGACTATCCTGGAAACACCATATATTTT.